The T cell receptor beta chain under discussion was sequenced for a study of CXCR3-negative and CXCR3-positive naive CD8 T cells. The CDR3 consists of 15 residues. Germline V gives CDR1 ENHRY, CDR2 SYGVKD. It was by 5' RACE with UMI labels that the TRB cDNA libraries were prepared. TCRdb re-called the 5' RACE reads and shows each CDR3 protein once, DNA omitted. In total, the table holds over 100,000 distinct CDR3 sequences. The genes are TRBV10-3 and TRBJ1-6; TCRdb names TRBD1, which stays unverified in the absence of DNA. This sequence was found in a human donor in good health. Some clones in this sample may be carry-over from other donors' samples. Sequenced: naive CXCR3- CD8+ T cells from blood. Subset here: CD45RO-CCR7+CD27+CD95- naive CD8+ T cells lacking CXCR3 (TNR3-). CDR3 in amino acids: CAISEPGTENSPLHF.